This TCR beta chain derives from a study of blood T cell repertoires in COVID-19 (dated by TCRdb to the early 2020s). Concerning the study at large: Samples covering the acute and convalescent phases of COVID-19 were provided by collaborators in the United States, Italy and Spain. The material from the prospective study consisted of cDNA or gDNA derived from T cells, B-cell-depleted T cells, or PBMCs. Deeply sampled blood TCRbeta repertoires from subjects exposed to, actively infected with, or recovered from COVID-19 were included in the dataset. The repertoires were released in a freely available public database intended as a resource for research on the immune response to SARS-CoV-2. The samples were drawn from two sources: the first 160 participants of the ongoing ImmuneRACE study, and about 1,300 subjects contributed by 6 global collaborators. A de-identified subject ID, COVID-19 status, age in years and sex were almost always included in the sample metadata. HLA class I and class II types, where available, came from metadata supplied by the sample provider rather than from assay-based typing.

Whole blood was collected in K2EDTA tubes by collaborating institutions according to the institutions' own protocols. For TCRbeta analysis, collaborator samples were shipped as frozen whole blood, as isolated PBMCs, or as DNA extracted from either sample type. Study-wide findings and limitations: The quantity of clinical and demographic metadata differed by source and by participant and was supplied without curation.

TCRbeta CDR3 regions were amplified from genomic DNA by means of the immunoSEQ Assay, a bias-controlled multiplex PCR. As for the authors' bioinformatics: The number of nucleated cells in each sample was estimated by amplification of reference gene primers within the assay. To quantify the absolute abundance of each unique TCRbeta CDR3 rearrangement, sequence reads were collapsed and filtered. For each sample, productive Simpson clonality was calculated by taking the square root of Simpson's diversity index across productive rearrangements. Sourced from immuneACCESS, this table was stored by TCRdb with only in-frame sequences that have V and J called. A share of the clones is absent; for the studies checked, an unresolved V gene accounts for under half, and the remainder has no known explanation. That table gives V, J and clone size, and the DNA gave D and trimming. The table for this sample lists roughly 250,000 clones; approximately 84% of them were counted only once. The ten biggest clones cover about 1.9% of the sample.

As concerns this clone: Its binding antigen is unknown. Base qualities are not recorded, but no much larger clone differs from it by a single base.

Inclusive of the bounding cysteine and phenylalanine, the CDR3 is 17 residues long. Solely the CDR3 DNA is kept, with 51 bases framed from the first base. CDR1 SGHVS and CDR2 FQNEAQ were looked up in the germline V gene. Trimming removed 2 bases from V and 5 bases from J, leaving 18 bases between the germline ends. This clonotype was sampled from an elderly woman with acute or convalescent COVID-19. Input material: peripheral blood. The rearranged chain carries TRBV7-8 and TRBJ1-4, with TRBD1 as a weak D call on 5 bases. The DNA reads TGTGCCAGCAGCTTAACTACGGTGGGCCGGGGGAATGAAAAACTGTTTTTT. This encodes CASSLTTVGRGNEKLFF.